The source of this T cell receptor beta chain is a study of neurological immune-mediated disorders. The time point was: technical triplicate 2. Stored at -80 C, 2 million PBMCs were the source of the unsorted libraries. With 4 bases clipped from V and 4 bases from J, the junction kept 6 bases outside the gene matches. CDR3 length: 16 amino acids. Synthesis of cDNA was carried out by template-switch 5'RACE. The reaction used 10-nucleotide random UMIs. TCRdb reprocessed the 5' RACE reads with MiXCR, giving one entry per CDR3 protein. The table records under 70,000 distinct CDR3 sequences, about 24% of them present only once. Comments on this clonotype: Antigen unknown.

Study-wide results and limits: HTLV-1-associated myelopathy displayed the greatest TCR clonal expansion, and multiple sclerosis exhibited the smallest, lower than that of healthy controls. The absence of shared CDR3 amino acid sequences among expanded clones across subjects suggests private repertoires in all groups.

The chain recombines TRBV12-3 or TRBV12-4 with TRBJ2-1; 11 nucleotides align to TRBD2. Sequenced sample: PBMCs. The receptor comes from a man aged 60 to 75 with HTLV-1-associated myelopathy (HAM/TSP). In DNA, the CDR3 is TGTGCCAGCAGTTCGGGACTAGCGGCCATTTACAATGAGCAGTTCTTC. This gives the protein CASSSGLAAIYNEQFF.